A single TCR beta chain is shown here with its context. Its antigen is unidentified. This CDR3 comprises 14 residues. The V end was cut by 5 bases, the J end by 6 bases, with 16 bases between. Germline CDR1 and CDR2: LGHNA and YSLEER. These data are taken from a study of monozygotic twins with cystic fibrosis. General study points: J usage was most co-twin-similar in 8 of 16 pairs, V in 13. In this small cohort, shared CDR3 numbers showed no association with age, concordance or disease severity.

The table came from immunoSEQ multiplex PCR; TCRdb's copy has only in-frame clones and leaves some out. Of 30,000 to 35,000 clones listed, more than 55% are singletons. Sequencing was done on a sample of blood. This chain connects TRBV4-3 to TRBJ1-2; TRBD1 might be the D (5 bases). The receptor's source is a girl aged 10-17 years with cystic fibrosis. The CDR3 sequence is CASSLRGEENGYTF. CDR3 bases: TGCGCCAGCAGCTTACGGGGGGAAGAGAATGGCTACACCTTC.